The sequence of this T cell receptor beta chain was determined in a study of blood T cell repertoires in COVID-19. Study-level background: The United States, Italy and Spain were the sources of the acute and convalescent COVID-19 samples. Nucleic acid was either cDNA or gDNA, and it came from T cells, B-cell-depleted T cells, or PBMCs.

How the authors handled the data: Scientists estimated how many nucleated cells there were by amplifying reference gene primers. Data came from immunoSEQ multiplex PCR; TCRdb stores just in-frame clones and leaves some out. V, J and clone size reflect that table, while D and trimming were determined from the DNA. The sample lists hundreds of thousands of clones; 86% were seen once. The CDR3 totals 13 residues. V was pared by 8 bases and J by 3 bases, with 10 bases between. Germline lookup yields CDR1 SGHTA and CDR2 FQGNSA. The sequencing sample was made of peripheral blood. The chain uses TRBV7-2 and TRBJ2-2, with a possible D match to TRBD2 (6 bases). The clonotype comes from a woman aged 25 to 39 who had recovered from COVID-19. The CDR3, as DNA: TGTGCCAGCTCGCGGGACTACACCGGGGAGCTGTTTTTT. Translating it yields CASSRDYTGELFF.